The rows below give T cell receptor beta chains drawn from one sample of a study of blood T cells in healthy people across ages. One entry per CDR3 protein, called by TCRdb with MiXCR from the 5' RACE reads. Of around 2 million distinct CDR3 sequences listed, 30% to 40% are singletons. Sequenced: blood. Receptor source: a human donor in good health. Both conserved end residues are part of each CDR3. Fields, in order: clone size, D gene, V gene, J gene, CDR3 DNA, CDR3 protein. The D gene is left open where the match is weak. A row's size may be missing; if present it is once, few, many or a size class.

-	-	TRBV29-1	TRBJ2-3	TGCAGCGTTACCCTACCCGGGACAGATACGCAGTATTTT	CSVTLPGTDTQYF
-	-	TRBV2	TRBJ2-3	TGTGCCAGCAGTTGGCGGGCCATTTCAGATACGCAGTATTTT	CASSWRAISDTQYF
few	-	TRBV4-3	TRBJ2-3	TGCGCCAGCAGCCAAGATAGGGAGGGGGGGTACACAGATACGCAGTATTTT	CASSQDREGGYTDTQYF
-	-	TRBV6-2/TRBV6-3	TRBJ1-5	TGTGCCAGCAGTTACCAGGGGCGCGGCAGCAATCAGCCCCAGCATTTT	CASSYQGRGSNQPQHF
few	TRBD1	TRBV4-3	TRBJ2-5	TGCGCCAGCAGCCACGGACAGGGGATTGAGACCCAGTACTTC	CASSHGQGIETQYF
few	-	TRBV11-2	TRBJ1-2	TGTGCCAGCAGCTTAGTTGCGTGGGTTAAGTCAGATGGCTACACCTTC	CASSLVAWVKSDGYTF
-	-	TRBV5-5	TRBJ1-3	TGTGCCAGCAGCTTATTGATTAACACCATATATTTT	CASSLLINTIYF
few	TRBD1	TRBV25-1	TRBJ2-7	TGTGCCAGCAGTGAGACAGGGCTGTCCTACGAGCAGTACTTC	CASSETGLSYEQYF
-	TRBD2	TRBV5-5	TRBJ2-1	TGTGCCAGCACCTATGGGACTAGCGGGAATGAGCAGTTCTTC	CASTYGTSGNEQFF
-	-	TRBV9	TRBJ2-6	TGTGCCAGCAGCGTAGAAGGCAGGGGAGGGGTAGCACCTGGGGCCAACGTCCTGACTTTC	CASSVEGRGGVAPGANVLTF
-	TRBD1	TRBV7-2	TRBJ2-5	TGTGCCAGCAGCGCCCACAGGGGCGGGGAGACCCAGTACTTC	CASSAHRGGETQYF
-	TRBD1	TRBV9	TRBJ1-1	TGTGCCAGCAGCATTTTACAGGGGTATGACACTGAAGCTTTCTTT	CASSILQGYDTEAFF
-	-	TRBV4-3	TRBJ2-2	TGCGCCAGCAGCCAAGATTTGGCCGGGGAGCTGTTTTTT	CASSQDLAGELFF
-	TRBD2	TRBV7-3	TRBJ2-1	TGTGCCAGCAGCTTAGAGGCGGGGGGGCAATCCTACAATGAGCAGTTCTTC	CASSLEAGGQSYNEQFF
-	-	TRBV4-1	TRBJ1-2	TGCGCCAGCAGCCCCAAGACAGCCCTCTATGGCTACACCTTC	CASSPKTALYGYTF
-	-	TRBV18	TRBJ2-5	TGTGCCAGCTCACCCGGTATGGAAGAGACCCAGTACTTC	CASSPGMEETQYF
-	-	TRBV11-2	TRBJ2-5	TGTGCCAGCTCTCAGATAGTTACGGGGGAGACCCAGTACTTC	CASSQIVTGETQYF
few	-	TRBV10-3	TRBJ1-2	TGTGCCATCTGCGTGGGCTACACCTTC	CAICVGYTF
-	-	TRBV7-2	TRBJ1-5	TGTGCCAGCAGCTTGGTCCGGGACACTTATAGCAATCAGCCCCGGCATTTT	CASSLVRDTYSNQPRHF
few	-	TRBV20-1	TRBJ1-5	TGCAGTGCGAGAGGGACGCTAAGGCCCCAGCATTTT	CSARGTLRPQHF
few	-	TRBV20-1	TRBJ2-1	TGCAGTGCTAGTTTGGGGGAGCCTTCCTACAATGAGCAGTTCTTC	CSASLGEPSYNEQFF
few	-	TRBV7-2	TRBJ1-4	TGTGCCAGCAGCATTCCGGGGGGGGGAAAACTGTTTTTT	CASSIPGGGKLFF
-	TRBD2	TRBV20-1	TRBJ2-3	TGCAGTGCTGCCAGACCTAGCGGGGGAACTAGCACAGATACGCAGTATTTT	CSAARPSGGTSTDTQYF
many	-	TRBV29-1	TRBJ2-7	TGCAGCGTCGGGCAGGGCTCAGGCGAGCAGTACTTC	CSVGQGSGEQYF
many	-	TRBV12-3/TRBV12-4	TRBJ1-2	TGTGCCAGTACCAAGGGGAGGACTGGCTACACCTTC	CASTKGRTGYTF
few	-	TRBV21-1	TRBJ1-2	TGTGCCAGCAAGGGACAGGGGCCGAACTATGGCTACACCTTC	CASKGQGPNYGYTF
-	-	TRBV3-1	TRBJ1-5	TGTGCCAGCAGCCAAGAATCTGAGGGGATACAGCCCCAGCATTTT	CASSQESEGIQPQHF
-	-	TRBV20-1	TRBJ1-2	TGCAGTGCTCCCAGGGAAAAGGGCTACACCTTC	CSAPREKGYTF
many	-	TRBV13	TRBJ2-6	TGTGCCAGCAGCTTAGATGCGGGGTTTGGGGCCAACGTCCTGACTTTC	CASSLDAGFGANVLTF
-	TRBD1	TRBV7-9	TRBJ2-7	TGTGCCAGCAGCTCCTGGGACAGGGATTGGATGGAGCAGTACTTC	CASSSWDRDWMEQYF
-	TRBD1	TRBV27	TRBJ1-2	TGTGCCAGCAGTTTAGTGGGACAGGGGCGTGGCCACACCTTC	CASSLVGQGRGHTF
-	-	TRBV29-1	TRBJ2-5	TGCAGCGCGCCAATCGTAACAGGTCAAGAGACCCAGTACTTC	CSAPIVTGQETQYF